The 30 T cell receptor beta chains given below trace back to one sample, sequenced in a study of cytomegalovirus exposure and HLA in healthy donors. The PCR made use of 60 Vbeta and 13 Jbeta primers. TCRdb keeps only in-frame clones here, not all; method: immunoSEQ multiplex PCR. This table has 120,000 to 150,000 clones, 50% to 75% appearing once. Sequencing was done on a sample of PBMCs. Receptors were obtained from a woman aged 25-40 years in good health and CMV-seropositive.

The rearrangement uses TRBV28 and TRBJ1-1; TRBD1 matches 11 bases. The V and J ends lost 8 bases and 4 bases, in that order; junction bases with no gene match: 6. CDR3 length: 14 amino acids. Germline V CDR1 and CDR2: MDHEN, SYDVKM. Written as DNA, the CDR3 is TGTGCCAGCGGACCCGGGACAGGGGGCACTGAAGCTTTCTTT. It translates to CASGPGTGGTEAFF.

The rearrangement uses TRBV6-1 and TRBJ2-7, with 10 bases identical to TRBD1. Germline V gene data show CDR1 as MNHNS and CDR2 as SASEGT. The CDR3 has 13 residues. J was trimmed by 5 bases and V by 8 bases; bases with no gene match: 6. DNA for the CDR3: TGTGCCAGCGATCCGGGACAGGGGAACGAGCAGTACTTC. This codes for CASDPGQGNEQYF.

V is TRBV5-1 and J is TRBJ1-4; D unclear. V was cut by 0 bases and J by 5 bases, with 8 bases left in between. The length of the CDR3 is 14 residues. The germline gives CDR1 SGHRS, CDR2 YFSETQ. This CDR3 is CASSLVSENEKLFF. The CDR3 coding sequence is TGCGCCAGCAGCTTGGTTTCTGAGAATGAAAAACTGTTTTTT.

The chain uses TRBV29-1 and TRBJ1-2; no clear D. CDR1 is SQVTM and CDR2 is ANQGSEA in the germline V gene. The CDR3 runs to 16 residues. V shed 6 bases and J shed 0 bases, with 20 bases lying between them. In DNA, the CDR3 is TGCAGCGTCCTAACCTCCGACACCTTACCTAACTATGGCTACACCTTC. This encodes CSVLTSDTLPNYGYTF.

The genes are TRBV6-5 and TRBJ1-4, with D hard to call. CDR3 length: 13 residues. Germline assignment: CDR1 MNHEY and CDR2 SVGAGI. The V gene lost 6 bases and the J gene lost 4 bases, with 9 bases spanning the gap. The CDR3 bases are TGTGCCAGCAGCCCGCGGAGTAATGAAAAACTGTTTTTT. Protein product: CASSPRSNEKLFF.

The chain has TRBV4-1 and TRBJ1-6, with 7 bases identical to TRBD1. Germline lookup yields CDR1 MGHRA and CDR2 YSYEKL. CDR3 length equals 16 residues. The trim removed 5 bases at V and 9 bases at J, leaving 13 bases unmatched. CDR3 DNA: TGCGCCAGCAGCAATGCCGGTAGGACAGGAGGTTCACCCCTCCACTTT. It codes for CASSNAGRTGGSPLHF.

This chain connects TRBV27 to TRBJ1-5; D is ambiguous. Looked up from germline, CDR1 is MNHEY and CDR2 is SMNVEV (reference sequence). Trimming took off 3 bases at V and 5 bases at J, with 8 bases between the two ends. The CDR3 contains 13 residues. Written as DNA, the CDR3 is TGTGCCAGCAGTTTCTCCGACTATCAGCCCCAGCATTTT. It yields the protein CASSFSDYQPQHF.

This chain connects TRBV28 to TRBJ2-2; possible D gene TRBD2, 6 bases. V lost 3 bases and J lost 6, with 11 bases in between. CDR3 length: 14 residues. CDR1 and CDR2 from the germline V gene are MDHEN and SYDVKM. CDR3 sequence: CASSFGPGAGELFF. In nucleotides, the CDR3 is TGTGCCAGCAGTTTTGGCCCGGGGGCCGGGGAGCTGTTTTTT.

The J gene is TRBJ2-4, the V gene TRBV18; D possibly corresponds to TRBD1 (5 bases). The V gene lost 4 bases and the J gene lost 0 bases, with 10 bases spanning the gap. The germline V gene has CDR1 KGHSH and CDR2 LQKENI. The CDR3 runs to 15 residues. CDR3 residues: CASSRDSLAKNIQYF. The DNA of the CDR3 is TGTGCCAGCTCACGAGACAGTCTAGCCAAAAACATTCAGTACTTC. Full variable domain (remainder filled in from reference TRBV18 and TRBJ2-4): NAGVMQNPRHLVRRRGQEARLRCSPMKGHSHVYWYRQLPEEGLKFMVYLQKENIIDESGMPKERFSAEFPKEGPSILRIQQVVRGDSAAYFCASSRDSLAKNIQYFGAGTRLSVL.

In the case of this clone: Other nucleotide sequences in the sample specify the same CDR3. The gene calls are TRBV2 and TRBJ2-5; D uncertain. The CDR3 runs 11 residues. V was clipped by 2 bases and J by 5 bases, with 3 bases between them. The germline V gene encodes CDR1 SNHLY and CDR2 FYNNEI. CDR3 nucleotide sequence: TGTGCCAGCAGTGAACGGGAGACCCAGTACTTC. Translating gives CASSERETQYF.

This chain joins TRBV13 and TRBJ1-2; no clear D. Trimming stripped 0 bases from V and 6 bases from J, with 17 bases between. This CDR3 region has 16 residues. Germline loops: CDR1 PRHDT, CDR2 FYEKMQ (reference sequence). CDR3 in DNA: TGTGCCAGCAGCTTAGGCACGCGGTACAAAATCCATGGCTACACCTTC. It translates to CASSLGTRYKIHGYTF.

In its sample, this clone was seen many times. The rearrangement uses TRBV5-6 and TRBJ1-6; D perhaps matches TRBD1 (6 bases). Trimming removed 4 bases at V and 10 bases at J, with 21 bases between. The CDR3 sequence is 16 residues long. Germline V gives CDR1 SGHDT, CDR2 YYEEEE. The DNA for the CDR3 is TGTGCCAGCAGCCTGCGGGGGCAGGGTGTCAGGTCACCCCTCCACTTT. This gives the protein CASSLRGQGVRSPLHF.

V and J are TRBV19 and TRBJ2-3; unclear D gene. This CDR3 has 13 amino acids. CDR1 is LNHDA, CDR2 SQIVND, per germline (reference sequence). The V end lost 5 bases, the J end lost 1 base, and 7 bases lay between the germline ends. The CDR3 DNA follows: TGTGCCAGTAGTTTCCGGGGCACAGATACGCAGTATTTT. As protein: CASSFRGTDTQYF.

The chain uses TRBV18 and TRBJ1-2, with 7 bases that match TRBD1. The CDR3 contains 12 residues. Germline trimming cut 1 base from V and 13 bases from J; bases unmatched to any gene: 6. Germline CDR1 is KGHSH and CDR2 is LQKENI. CDR3: CASSPRQGAATF. DNA for the CDR3: TGTGCCAGCTCACCACGACAGGGCGCGGCCACCTTC.

The rearrangement links TRBV2 to TRBJ1-1; a weak D match, TRBD1 (6 bases). This CDR3 region has 13 residues. Between the trimmed V and J ends, which lost 4 bases and 1 base, there was a span of 7 bases. Germline V gene data show CDR1 as SNHLY and CDR2 as FYNNEI. The CDR3 DNA reads as TGTGCCAGCAGTGGGGACAAGAACACTGAAGCTTTCTTT. As protein: CASSGDKNTEAFF.

The DNA for the CDR3 is TGTGCCAGCAGTAAGACAGGGAAAGGCTACGAGCAGTACTTC. Residues: CASSKTGKGYEQYF. V usage is TRBV6-5 and J usage is TRBJ2-5; 7 nucleotides match TRBD1. The J call may be in error: the DNA end matches TRBJ2-7 better. This CDR3 comprises 14 residues. In germline, CDR1 is MNHEY, CDR2 SVGAGI.

The J gene is TRBJ1-5, the V gene TRBV2, with D hard to call. This CDR3 region has 14 residues. V shed 3 bases and J shed 5 bases, with 11 bases lying between them. Germline V gene lookup returns CDR1 SNHLY and CDR2 FYNNEI. CDR3 in amino acids: CASSEMGQDQPQHF. In DNA, the CDR3 is TGTGCCAGCAGTGAGATGGGTCAGGATCAGCCCCAGCATTTT.

The chain couples TRBV4-1 to TRBJ2-1, with D possibly being TRBD2 (6 bases). This CDR3 contains 16 residues. Germline V lookup: CDR1 MGHRA, CDR2 YSYEKL. The germline V and J ends were trimmed by 0 bases and 7 bases, with 16 bases remaining between them. CDR3 residues: CASSQEARAGGNEQFF. The CDR3 DNA follows: TGCGCCAGCAGCCAAGAGGCTCGGGCTGGAGGGAATGAGCAGTTCTTC.

The chain couples TRBV18 to TRBJ1-1; D uncertain. V lost 3 bases to trimming and J lost 1 base, with 9 bases between them. CDR1 and CDR2 (germline): KGHSH, LQKENI. CDR3 size: 14 residues. The CDR3 DNA reads as TGTGCCAGCTCACCGAGCTCCTCGAACACTGAAGCTTTCTTT. Translating gives CASSPSSSNTEAFF.

The chain joins TRBV25-1 to TRBJ2-7, with a weak D call TRBD2 (5 bases). Germline-derived CDR1 and CDR2 are MGHDK and SYGVNS. This CDR3 has 18 residues. Trimming took off 4 bases at V and 4 bases at J, with 26 bases between the two ends. The CDR3 region is CASSGLGPGTSQYYEQYF. CDR3 DNA sequence: TGTGCCAGCAGTGGCTTAGGGCCGGGAACTAGTCAATATTACGAGCAGTACTTC.

The chain links TRBV4-2 to TRBJ1-1, with D unclear. From germline, CDR1 is LGHNA and CDR2 YNFKEQ. Trimming cost V 1 base and J 3 bases, with 6 bases left between them. The CDR3 extends over 13 amino acids. CDR3 loop: CASSQVRDTEAFF. CDR3 in DNA: TGTGCCAGCAGCCAAGTACGGGACACTGAAGCTTTCTTT.

In its sample, this clone was seen a few times. J is TRBJ1-5 and V is TRBV4-1, with D tentatively TRBD1 (6 bases). This CDR3 spans 15 amino acids. The V end lost 5 bases, the J end lost 0 bases, and 11 bases lay between the germline ends. Germline CDR1 MGHRA, CDR2 YSYEKL. CDR3 residues: CASSTRTASNQPQHF. The CDR3, as DNA: TGCGCCAGCAGCACTCGGACAGCTAGCAATCAGCCCCAGCATTTT.

V and J are TRBV7-2 and TRBJ2-2, with D possibly being TRBD2 (6 bases). The CDR3 has 13 amino acids. From germline, CDR1 is SGHTA and CDR2 FQGNSA. V lost 4 bases and J lost 10, with 13 bases in between. The CDR3 is CASSSRWGVELFF. Written as DNA, the CDR3 is TGTGCCAGCAGCTCAAGGTGGGGGGTGGAGCTGTTTTTT.

The chain recombines TRBV5-6 with TRBJ2-5, with 16 bases matching TRBD2. The CDR3 has 17 residues. Trimming cost V 4 bases and J 5 bases; bases outside gene matches: 8. Germline V CDR1 and CDR2: SGHDT, YYEEEE. This chain's CDR3 is CASSPGTSGGAGETQYF. CDR3 bases: TGTGCCAGCAGCCCTGGGACTAGCGGGGGGGCAGGGGAGACCCAGTACTTC.

The chain carries TRBV7-9 and TRBJ2-7, with D possibly TRBD2 on 7 matching bases. V lost 8 bases and J lost 4, with 15 bases in between. The CDR3 sequence is 13 residues long. Germline loops: CDR1 SEHNR, CDR2 FQNEAQ (reference sequence). CDR3 bases: TGTGCCAGCGCTGTGGGGGGGCAATACGAGCAGTACTTC. This gives the protein CASAVGGQYEQYF.

The gene calls are TRBV9 and TRBJ2-3; D possibly corresponds to TRBD2 (6 bases). CDR1 and CDR2 (germline): SGDLS, YYNGEE. The CDR3 consists of 15 residues. V was trimmed by 2 bases and J by 0 bases, leaving 10 bases between them. The CDR3 bases are TGTGCCAGCAGCGTTTACAGCGGGAGCACAGATACGCAGTATTTT. Translated: CASSVYSGSTDTQYF.

This clone was counted only a few times. The gene calls are TRBV28 and TRBJ1-5; a possible D gene is TRBD1 (5 bases). Germline V CDR1 and CDR2: MDHEN, SYDVKM. The CDR3 is 15 residues long. V lost 3 bases, J lost 4 bases, and 13 bases lay in between. CDR3 sequence reads: CASSFSGGLNQPQHF. The CDR3, as DNA: TGTGCCAGCAGTTTTTCGGGGGGTCTTAATCAGCCCCAGCATTTT.

In regard to this clone: One end of the junction fails to match germline, which may point to a read error. At the DNA level, this CDR3 is encoded by other sequences in the same sample as well. The chain joins TRBV7-9 to TRBJ2-5, with D perhaps matching TRBD2 (6 bases). CDR3 length: 13 amino acids. The V gene's germline CDR1 is SEHNR and CDR2 FQNEAQ (reference sequence). The CDR3 here is CASSSGVQETQYF. In nucleotides, the CDR3 is TGCGCCAGCAGCTCGGGGGTCCAAGAGACCCAGTACTTC.

This clone was recorded once. The rearrangement links TRBV2 to TRBJ2-2; tentative D call: TRBD1 (8 bases). CDR1 and CDR2 from the germline V gene are SNHLY and FYNNEI. This CDR3 is 14 amino acids long. V lost 5 bases to trimming and J lost 8 bases, with 15 bases between them. The CDR3 here is CASSIDRGGGELFF. The CDR3 coding sequence is TGTGCCAGCAGTATCGACAGGGGAGGGGGGGAGCTGTTTTTT.

A remark on this clone: The identical CDR3 is also encoded by other nucleotide sequences in the sample. This sequence joins TRBV7-3 and TRBJ2-2; unclear D gene. The germline V gene encodes CDR1 SGHTA and CDR2 FQGTGA. V lost 1 base to trimming and J lost 6 bases, with 6 bases between them. The CDR3 has 13 amino acids. The CDR3 protein is CASSLNSPGELFF. The CDR3 DNA reads TGTGCCAGCAGCTTAAACTCGCCCGGGGAGCTGTTTTTT. The variable domain in full, with the rest retrieved from reference TRBV7-3 and TRBJ2-2, is GAGVSQTPSNKVTEKGKYVELRCDPISGHTALYWYRQSLGQGPEFLIYFQGTGAADDSGLPNDRFFAVRPEGSVSTLKIQRTERGDSAVYLCASSLNSPGELFFGEGSRLTVL.